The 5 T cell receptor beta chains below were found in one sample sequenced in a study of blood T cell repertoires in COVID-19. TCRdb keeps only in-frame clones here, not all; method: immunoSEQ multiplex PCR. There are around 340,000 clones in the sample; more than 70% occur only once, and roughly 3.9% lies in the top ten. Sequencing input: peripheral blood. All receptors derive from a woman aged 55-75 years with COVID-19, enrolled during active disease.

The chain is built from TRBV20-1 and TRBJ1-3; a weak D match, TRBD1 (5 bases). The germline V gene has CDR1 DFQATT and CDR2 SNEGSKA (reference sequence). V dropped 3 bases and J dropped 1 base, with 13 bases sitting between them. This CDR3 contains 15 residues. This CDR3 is CSASWQGLSGNTIYF. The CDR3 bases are TGCAGTGCTAGTTGGCAGGGTCTGTCTGGAAACACCATATATTTT.

The chain's CDR3 is CASSSGQGRNQPQHF. CDR3 coding DNA: TGTGCCAGCAGCTCCGGACAGGGCCGAAATCAGCCCCAGCATTTT. The chain is built from TRBV7-8 and TRBJ1-5, with TRBD1 matching 8 bases. J was trimmed by 4 bases and V by 4 bases; bases with no gene match: 6. The CDR3 length is 15 residues. Germline values: CDR1 SGHVS, CDR2 FQNEAQ.

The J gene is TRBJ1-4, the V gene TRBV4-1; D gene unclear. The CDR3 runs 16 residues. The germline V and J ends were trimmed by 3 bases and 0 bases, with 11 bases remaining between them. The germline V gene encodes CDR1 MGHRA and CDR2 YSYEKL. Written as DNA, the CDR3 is TGCGCCAGCAGCCAGGTCCGCACTGCAACTAATGAAAAACTGTTTTTT. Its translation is CASSQVRTATNEKLFF.

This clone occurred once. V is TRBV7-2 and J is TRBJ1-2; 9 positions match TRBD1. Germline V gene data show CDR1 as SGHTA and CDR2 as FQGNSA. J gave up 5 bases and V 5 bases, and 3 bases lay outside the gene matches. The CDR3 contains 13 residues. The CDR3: CASSPQGAYGYTF. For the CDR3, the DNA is TGTGCCAGCAGCCCACAGGGGGCTTATGGCTACACCTTC.

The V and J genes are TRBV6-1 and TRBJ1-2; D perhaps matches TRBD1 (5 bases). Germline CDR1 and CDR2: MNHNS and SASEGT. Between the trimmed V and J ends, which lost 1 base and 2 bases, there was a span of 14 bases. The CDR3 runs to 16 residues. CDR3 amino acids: CASSEGLGRVNYGYTF. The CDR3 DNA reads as TGTGCCAGCAGTGAAGGCCTCGGCAGGGTAAACTATGGCTACACCTTC.